This T cell receptor (beta chain) was sequenced during a study of shared clonotypes between healthy human individuals. Original processing notes: There were no quality scores in the junction-only immunoSEQ sequences, so filtering differed. Libraries were prepared by immunoSEQ multiplex PCR; TCRdb keeps only in-frame clonotypes and omits some of them. V, J and clone size were drawn from that table, and D and trimming were deduced from the DNA. The data contain more than 2 million clones, roughly 94% of them singletons. Every donor was a Caucasian adult from Nashville, Tennessee. Trimming cost V 3 bases and J 3 bases, with 4 bases left between them. This CDR3 comprises 12 residues. Germline CDR1 and CDR2: SGHTA and FQGNSA. Turning to this clone: The same CDR3 also results from other DNA sequences found in this sample.

This sequence joins TRBV7-2 and TRBJ2-3; D is uncertain. The receptor's source is a man younger than 35 in good health. The source material was naive CD4+ T cells sorted from blood. Subset given: CD45RA+ positively selected. The chain's CDR3 is CASSFGTDTQYF. The CDR3 DNA is TGTGCCAGCAGCTTCGGGACAGATACGCAGTATTTT.